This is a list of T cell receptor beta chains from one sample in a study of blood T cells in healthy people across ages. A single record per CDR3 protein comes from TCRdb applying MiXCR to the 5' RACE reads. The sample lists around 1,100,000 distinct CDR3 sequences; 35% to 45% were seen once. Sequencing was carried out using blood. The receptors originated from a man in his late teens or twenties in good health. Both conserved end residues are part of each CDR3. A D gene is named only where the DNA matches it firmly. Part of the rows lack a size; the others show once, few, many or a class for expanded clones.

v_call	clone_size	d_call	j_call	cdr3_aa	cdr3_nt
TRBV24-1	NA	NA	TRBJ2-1	CAIGSWTEQFF	TGTGCCATTGGAAGTTGGACCGAGCAGTTCTTC
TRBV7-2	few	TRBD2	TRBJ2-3	CASSFFAGGFSTDTQYF	TGTGCCAGCAGCTTTTTTGCGGGGGGATTTAGCACAGATACGCAGTATTTT
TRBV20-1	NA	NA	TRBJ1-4	CSARTVTKGEKLFF	TGCAGTGCCAGAACCGTTACTAAAGGGGAAAAACTGTTTTTT
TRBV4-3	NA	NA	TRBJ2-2	CASSQEKGGTGELFF	TGCGCCAGCAGCCAAGAGAAAGGGGGCACCGGGGAGCTGTTTTTT
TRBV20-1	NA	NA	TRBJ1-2	CSAFKAAYGYTF	TGCAGTGCTTTCAAGGCGGCCTATGGCTACACCTTC
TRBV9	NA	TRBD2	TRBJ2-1	CASSVGGLGNELFF	TGTGCCAGCAGCGTAGGCGGACTAGGGAATGAGCTGTTCTTC
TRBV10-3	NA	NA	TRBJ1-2	CAIRTEQGANYGYTF	TGTGCCATCAGGACTGAACAGGGAGCTAACTATGGCTACACCTTC
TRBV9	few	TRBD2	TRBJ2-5	CAGSSTGTSGGETQYF	TGTGCCGGCAGCTCTACGGGGACTAGCGGGGGTGAGACCCAGTACTTC
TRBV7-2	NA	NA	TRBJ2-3	CASSTRASGRADTQYF	TGTGCCAGCAGCACCCGGGCCTCCGGACGAGCAGATACGCAGTATTTT
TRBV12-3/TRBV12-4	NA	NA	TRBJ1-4	CASTLGTVDNEKLFF	TGTGCCAGCACCCTTGGGACCGTCGATAATGAAAAACTGTTTTTT
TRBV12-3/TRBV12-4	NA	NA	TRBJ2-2	CASSLGISTGELFF	TGTGCCAGCAGTTTAGGGATAAGCACCGGGGAGCTGTTTTTT
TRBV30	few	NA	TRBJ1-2	CAWSVPGRDGYTF	TGTGCCTGGAGTGTACCAGGGCGCGATGGCTACACCTTC
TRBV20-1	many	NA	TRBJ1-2	CSARDSYGYTF	TGCAGTGCTAGGGACAGCTATGGCTACACCTTC
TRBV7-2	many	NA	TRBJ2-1	CASSLAANNEQFF	TGTGCCAGCAGCTTGGCTGCTAACAATGAGCAGTTCTTC
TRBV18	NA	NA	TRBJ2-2	CASSPPKSKNTGELFF	TGTGCCAGCTCACCACCGAAGAGTAAGAACACCGGGGAGCTGTTTTTT
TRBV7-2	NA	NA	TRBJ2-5	CASSLEGLSETQYF	TGTGCCAGCAGCTTAGAGGGACTGTCAGAGACCCAGTACTTC
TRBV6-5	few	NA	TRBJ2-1	CASRGGGFTYNEQFF	TGTGCCAGCAGGGGCGGAGGATTCACCTACAATGAGCAGTTCTTC
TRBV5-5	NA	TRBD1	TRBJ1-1	CASSFNRGNTEAFF	TGTGCCAGCAGCTTCAACAGGGGGAACACTGAAGCTTTCTTT
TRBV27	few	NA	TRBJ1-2	CASNPVGTMKYGYTF	TGTGCCAGCAATCCCGTGGGGACTATGAAATATGGCTACACCTTC
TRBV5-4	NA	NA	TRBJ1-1	CASSAGTPEAFF	TGTGCCAGCAGCGCCGGGACGCCGGAAGCTTTCTTT
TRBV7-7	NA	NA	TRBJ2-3	CASSLDVTTDTQYF	TGTGCTAGCAGCTTAGATGTAACTACAGATACGCAGTATTTT
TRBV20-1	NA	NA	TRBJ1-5	CSATAPGSQPQHF	TGCAGTGCTACCGCGCCAGGCAGTCAGCCCCAGCATTTT
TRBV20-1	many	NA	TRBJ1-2	CSARVSGIYGYTF	TGCAGTGCTAGAGTGTCCGGGATATATGGCTACACCTTC
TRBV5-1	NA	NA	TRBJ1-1	CASSSPKGSGEAFF	TGCGCCAGCAGCTCCCCAAAGGGGTCCGGTGAAGCTTTCTTT
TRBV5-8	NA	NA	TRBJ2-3	CASSLEGVGGDTQYF	TGTGCCAGCAGCTTGGAGGGCGTAGGAGGAGATACGCAGTATTTT
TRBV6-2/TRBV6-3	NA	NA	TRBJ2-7	CASSDGPGGIQYF	TGTGCCAGCAGTGATGGGCCTGGTGGAATTCAGTACTTC
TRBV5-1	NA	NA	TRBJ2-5	CTSSLSHEETQYF	TGCACCAGCAGCTTGTCCCATGAAGAGACCCAGTACTTC
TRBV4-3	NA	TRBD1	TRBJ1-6	CASSLEQGANNSPLHF	TGCGCCAGCAGCCTGGAACAGGGGGCGAATAATTCACCCCTCCACTTT
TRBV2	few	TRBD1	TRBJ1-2	CASIRTGSYGYTF	TGTGCCAGCATTCGGACAGGAAGCTATGGCTACACCTTC
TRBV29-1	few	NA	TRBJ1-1	CSVEAPRVRGTEAFF	TGCAGCGTTGAAGCGCCCAGGGTCCGAGGCACTGAAGCTTTCTTT
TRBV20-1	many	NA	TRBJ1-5	CSVDRRNQPQHF	TGCAGTGTGGACAGACGCAATCAGCCCCAGCATTTT